Listed below are T cell receptor beta chains from one sample, sequenced in a study of high-grade serous ovarian cancer treatment subgroups. TCRdb's copy holds only in-frame clones and misses some; the assay was immunoSEQ multiplex PCR. This table holds around 15,000 clones, 85% to 90% found once. Sequencing was done on a sample of tumor tissue. These receptors were collected from a human donor with high-grade serous ovarian cancer. Both conserved end residues are part of each CDR3. The D gene is left open where the match is weak. Only some rows state a clone size, as once, few, many or a class for expanded clones.

J	D	V	size	DNA	CDR3
TRBJ2-2	-	TRBV27	-	TGTGCCAGCAGTTTATTTCCTCCGCCCAGGGGCACCGGGGAGCTGTTTTTT	CASSLFPPPRGTGELFF
TRBJ1-6	-	TRBV6-4	once	TGTGCCAGCAGTCAGGGGAGCTCCTATAATTCACCCCTCCACTTT	CASSQGSSYNSPLHF
TRBJ2-4	-	TRBV19	-	TGTGCCAGTAGTAATCCGTCAGGGGTTACAAACATTCAGTACTTC	CASSNPSGVTNIQYF
TRBJ1-1	TRBD1	TRBV9	-	TGTGCCAGCAGCGCTCCGGGACAGGGGCTTCGCACTGAAGCTTTCTTT	CASSAPGQGLRTEAFF
TRBJ2-7	TRBD1	TRBV7-9	-	TGTGCCAGCAGCCAAACAGGGGTAAGGTACGAGCAGTACTTC	CASSQTGVRYEQYF
TRBJ2-1	TRBD2	TRBV25-1	-	TGTGCCAGCAGTGAGGGGCGGGGGGGCCGGATTTCCTACAATGAGCAGTTCTTC	CASSEGRGGRISYNEQFF
TRBJ1-1	-	TRBV4-2	-	TGTGCCAGCAGCCAAGAGGGAGGCGGGGAGAACACTGAAGCTTTCTTT	CASSQEGGGENTEAFF
TRBJ2-5	TRBD1	TRBV5-4	-	TGTGCCAGCAGCTCCGGGACAGGGGGGACAGGGCAAGAGACCCAGTACTTC	CASSSGTGGTGQETQYF
TRBJ2-3	TRBD2	TRBV11-3	-	TGTGCCAGCAGCTTAGGGCGGTCTAGCGGGAGTTCAGATACGCAGTATTTT	CASSLGRSSGSSDTQYF
TRBJ2-5	-	TRBV4-1	-	TGCGCCAGCAGCCAGGGAGCAGTCCAAGAGACCCAGTACTTC	CASSQGAVQETQYF
TRBJ2-7	-	TRBV7-2	-	TGTGCCAGCAGCTTCCGGGACGTATTCAACTACGAGCAGTACTTC	CASSFRDVFNYEQYF
TRBJ2-7	TRBD2	TRBV25-1	-	TGTGCCAGCAGTGTGCAGAACGCGGGAGGCGAGCAGTACTTC	CASSVQNAGGEQYF
TRBJ2-1	TRBD1	TRBV7-3	-	TGTGCCAGCAGCCCGGGACAGAGCTACAATGAGCAGTTCTTC	CASSPGQSYNEQFF
TRBJ1-5	TRBD1	TRBV5-6	-	TGTGCCAGCAGCCTCCGGGACAGGGGGCATCAGCCCCAGCATTTT	CASSLRDRGHQPQHF
TRBJ1-1	TRBD1	TRBV5-4	few	TGTGCCAGCAGCTTGGTGAGGGGGCAAGGTACTGAAGCTTTCTTT	CASSLVRGQGTEAFF
TRBJ1-1	-	TRBV6-5	-	TGTGCCAGCAGTGGGGGGGGGATAGGGGAGACTGAAGCTTTCTTT	CASSGGGIGETEAFF
TRBJ2-3	-	TRBV7-9	-	TGTGCCAGCAGCTTAGGTGCGGGGCCCACAGATACGCAGTATTTT	CASSLGAGPTDTQYF
TRBJ2-3	TRBD2	TRBV30	-	TGTGCCTGCCATTCGGGGGGGGCCTCTCAGACAGATACGCAGTATTTT	CACHSGGASQTDTQYF
TRBJ1-6	TRBD1	TRBV25-1	-	TGTGCCAGCAGTGAACCCCCGGGACAGGGGAATTCACCCCTCCACTTT	CASSEPPGQGNSPLHF
TRBJ2-5	TRBD2	TRBV5-4	-	TGTGCCAGCAGCTTGGATGGGGGGGGGACAGAGACCCAGTACTTC	CASSLDGGGTETQYF
TRBJ1-6	-	TRBV6-5	-	TGTGCCAGCAGTTACTCGACAGGAAGGCTCCACTTT	CASSYSTGRLHF
TRBJ1-6	TRBD1	TRBV25-1	-	TGTGCCAGCAGTGTCGGCGCAGGGGGTAGTAATTCACCCCTCCACTTT	CASSVGAGGSNSPLHF